A selection of T cell receptor beta chains follows, all from one sample in a study of shared clonotypes between healthy human individuals. Clones were sequenced by immunoSEQ multiplex PCR, and TCRdb holds only the in-frame ones, with some missing. The sample records around 510,000 clones, approximately 94% being singletons. Sequenced input: naive CD4+ T cells sorted from blood. The receptors here all came from a woman in her 30s in good health. The CDR3 runs from the conserved cysteine through the conserved F or W. Each record gives: J gene, V gene, D gene, clone size, CDR3 protein, CDR3 DNA. The D gene is left open where the match is weak. Not all rows give a size; the values are once, few, many and, for expanded clones, a class.

TRBJ2-7	TRBV5-6	NA	NA	CASSLGLAQTKEYF	TGTGCCAGCAGCTTGGGTCTAGCTCAAACCAAGGAGTACTTC
TRBJ2-7	TRBV15	TRBD2	NA	CATSRTSGSYEQYF	TGTGCCACCAGCCGGACTAGCGGGAGCTACGAGCAGTACTTC
TRBJ2-1	TRBV7-9	TRBD2	NA	CASSVHRGTSVFNEQFF	TGTGCCAGCAGCGTACACCGTGGGACTAGCGTATTCAATGAGCAGTTCTTC
TRBJ2-7	TRBV6-6	TRBD2	NA	CASSYSGNNHEQYF	TGTGCCAGCAGCTACAGCGGGAATAACCACGAGCAGTACTTC
TRBJ2-6	TRBV19	TRBD1	NA	CASSILPGTGYPSSGANVLTF	TGTGCCAGTAGTATCCTTCCCGGGACAGGGTATCCTTCCTCTGGGGCCAACGTCCTGACTTTC
TRBJ1-5	TRBV28	NA	NA	CASTDSSVAQHF	TGTGCCAGTACGGACAGCTCGGTGGCCCAGCATTTT
TRBJ1-2	TRBV6-1	NA	NA	CASSESPGDGYTF	TGTGCCAGCAGTGAAAGTCCTGGCGATGGCTACACCTTC
TRBJ1-2	TRBV28	NA	NA	CASIIRGRGYTF	TGTGCCAGCATCATCCGGGGGAGAGGCTACACCTTC
TRBJ2-1	TRBV9	TRBD2	NA	CASSPEGTSGSSSSYNEQFF	TGTGCCAGCAGCCCAGAAGGGACTAGCGGGTCTTCCTCCTCCTACAATGAGCAGTTCTTC
TRBJ2-1	TRBV11-3	TRBD1	NA	CASSLRQGISNEQFF	TGTGCCAGCAGCCTCCGACAGGGAATATCCAATGAGCAGTTCTTC
TRBJ2-7	TRBV18	NA	NA	CASSSGASYEQYF	TGTGCCAGCTCATCCGGCGCATCCTACGAGCAGTACTTC
TRBJ1-1	TRBV11-3	NA	NA	CASSSDQGRTEAFF	TGTGCCAGCAGCTCAGACCAGGGCCGGACTGAAGCTTTCTTT
TRBJ2-5	TRBV2	NA	NA	CASTVTQKETQYF	TGTGCCAGCACGGTCACCCAAAAAGAGACCCAGTACTTC
TRBJ2-7	TRBV28	NA	NA	CASSGTVYEQYF	TGTGCCAGCAGTGGTACAGTTTACGAGCAGTACTTC
TRBJ2-3	TRBV28	TRBD2	NA	CASNRLAGAGDTQYF	TGTGCCAGCAACCGACTAGCGGGAGCGGGAGATACGCAGTATTTT
TRBJ1-1	TRBV2	NA	NA	CASRAGARGTEAFF	TGTGCCAGCAGGGCAGGGGCGCGTGGCACTGAAGCTTTCTTT
TRBJ2-2	TRBV30	NA	NA	CAWSQVTLRWELFF	TGTGCCTGGAGTCAGGTTACCCTTCGCTGGGAGCTGTTTTTT
TRBJ2-5	TRBV29-1	NA	NA	CSVTGAKTQYF	TGCAGCGTCACGGGGGCAAAGACCCAGTACTTC
TRBJ1-4	TRBV27	NA	NA	CASSSYTLGNEKLFF	TGTGCCAGCAGTTCCTATACCTTGGGGAATGAAAAACTGTTTTTT
TRBJ2-2	TRBV5-6	NA	NA	CASSLGPRNTGELFF	TGTGCCAGCAGCTTGGGACCAAGGAACACCGGGGAGCTGTTTTTT
TRBJ2-1	TRBV19	TRBD2	NA	CASSFVAGPNFEQFF	TGTGCCAGTAGTTTTGTAGCGGGACCCAATTTCGAGCAGTTCTTC
TRBJ1-5	TRBV6-1	TRBD1	few	CASSETGGSNQPQHF	TGTGCCAGCAGTGAGACAGGGGGCAGCAATCAGCCCCAGCATTTT
TRBJ2-1	TRBV10-3	TRBD1	NA	CAISTGPGQPVYNEQFF	TGTGCCATCAGCACCGGCCCGGGACAGCCTGTCTACAATGAGCAGTTCTTC
TRBJ1-5	TRBV5-6	NA	NA	CASSLYSGPQHF	TGTGCCAGCAGCTTGTACTCGGGGCCCCAGCATTTT
TRBJ2-6	TRBV5-1	NA	once	CASSASSGANVLTF	TGCGCCAGCAGCGCGTCCTCTGGGGCCAACGTCCTGACTTTC
TRBJ2-7	TRBV27	TRBD2	NA	CASRFSGRNYEQYF	TGTGCCAGCAGATTTAGCGGGAGGAATTACGAGCAGTACTTC
TRBJ2-6	TRBV7-9	TRBD1	NA	CASSLGTGTGLGANVLTF	TGTGCCAGCAGCTTGGGGACCGGGACAGGGCTTGGGGCCAACGTCCTGACTTTC
TRBJ2-5	TRBV2	NA	NA	CASRQETQYF	TGTGCCAGCAGACAAGAGACCCAGTACTTC
TRBJ1-1	TRBV5-1	TRBD1	NA	CASRPTGGMNTEAFF	TGCGCCAGCAGGCCGACAGGGGGCATGAACACTGAAGCTTTCTTT
TRBJ1-1	TRBV11-3	NA	NA	CASSRKRYTEAFF	TGTGCCAGCAGCCGGAAGAGGTATACTGAAGCTTTCTTT
TRBJ1-3	TRBV18	NA	NA	CASSPRTPMASSGNTIYF	TGTGCCAGCTCACCAAGGACACCTATGGCCAGCTCTGGAAACACCATATATTTT
TRBJ1-2	TRBV28	NA	NA	CASRKARVGDYGYTF	TGTGCCAGCAGGAAGGCCAGGGTGGGAGACTATGGCTACACCTTC
TRBJ2-3	TRBV18	NA	once	CASSLRRAVDTQYF	TGTGCCAGCTCACTAAGACGGGCAGTAGATACGCAGTATTTT
TRBJ2-7	TRBV6-6	NA	NA	CASSYIGAKVGEQYF	TGTGCCAGCAGTTACATCGGGGCAAAGGTGGGAGAGCAGTACTTC
TRBJ1-2	TRBV6-5	TRBD1	NA	CASGPRDRASGYTF	TGTGCCAGCGGCCCCCGGGACAGGGCCTCTGGCTACACCTTC
TRBJ2-5	TRBV9	NA	NA	CASSPPPGARGETQYF	TGTGCCAGCAGCCCTCCGCCGGGAGCTAGGGGGGAGACCCAGTACTTC
TRBJ2-1	TRBV11-2	TRBD2	NA	CASSLTGTSGNNEQFF	TGTGCCAGCAGCCTAACCGGGACTAGCGGCAACAATGAGCAGTTCTTC
TRBJ1-3	TRBV5-6	NA	NA	CASSLRGPGNTIYF	TGTGCCAGCAGCTTACGGGGGCCGGGAAACACCATATATTTT
TRBJ2-5	TRBV18	NA	NA	CASSPPSGRYQETQYF	TGTGCCAGCTCACCACCGAGCGGACGGTACCAAGAGACCCAGTACTTC
TRBJ2-7	TRBV19	TRBD2	NA	CASSIGWERGEQYF	TGTGCCAGTAGTATCGGTTGGGAGCGGGGCGAGCAGTACTTC
TRBJ2-7	TRBV7-6	TRBD2	NA	CASSQLLAGGTYEQYF	TGTGCCAGCAGCCAACTATTAGCGGGAGGGACCTACGAGCAGTACTTC
TRBJ2-7	TRBV27	NA	NA	CASSFTPPPGQPRRYEQYF	TGTGCCAGCAGTTTTACTCCCCCCCCGGGACAACCTCGGAGGTACGAGCAGTACTTC
TRBJ1-2	TRBV11-3	NA	NA	CASSFGSYGYTF	TGTGCCAGCAGCTTCGGTAGCTATGGCTACACCTTC
TRBJ1-1	TRBV28	NA	NA	CASTLWGDSNTEAFF	TGTGCCAGCACTCTCTGGGGGGACTCGAACACTGAAGCTTTCTTT
TRBJ2-7	TRBV10-3	NA	NA	CAISKTSQVNYEQYF	TGTGCCATCAGCAAAACTTCACAGGTAAACTACGAGCAGTACTTC
TRBJ2-7	TRBV29-1	NA	NA	CSVGRVVGSYEQYF	TGCAGCGTTGGCCGGGTAGTGGGTTCCTACGAGCAGTACTTC
TRBJ1-2	TRBV7-9	TRBD1	NA	CASSGRDSNYGYTF	TGTGCCAGCAGCGGAAGGGACAGCAACTATGGCTACACCTTC
TRBJ2-5	TRBV2	NA	NA	CASSEAGTQYF	TGTGCCAGCAGTGAAGCCGGGACCCAGTACTTC
TRBJ2-7	TRBV30	NA	NA	CAWQGQSYEQYF	TGTGCCTGGCAGGGGCAGTCCTACGAGCAGTACTTC
TRBJ2-5	TRBV28	NA	NA	CASSLWTVGRETQYF	TGTGCCAGCAGTTTATGGACAGTGGGTAGAGAGACCCAGTACTTC
TRBJ1-2	TRBV5-1	NA	NA	CASSSNSRQGF	TGCGCCAGCAGCTCCAACAGTAGGCAGGGCTTC
TRBJ2-7	TRBV2	NA	few	CASSLAYEQYF	TGTGCCAGCTCTCTAGCCTACGAGCAGTACTTC
TRBJ2-2	TRBV9	TRBD2	NA	CASSVAQAGGAGELFF	TGTGCCAGCAGCGTAGCTCAAGCGGGAGGCGCCGGGGAGCTGTTTTTT